Detailed here is one TCR beta chain. The table came from immunoSEQ multiplex PCR; TCRdb's copy has only in-frame clones and leaves some out. Of under 85,000 clones listed, about 89% are singletons. Germline assignment: CDR1 ENHRY and CDR2 SYGVKD. Trimming took 7 bases from V and 5 from J; bases not matched to a gene: 12. This CDR3 contains 16 residues. This sample stems from a study of T cell changes during pregnancy in multiple sclerosis. The clonotype was recovered from a female donor with multiple sclerosis, enrolled in a pregnancy study. The gene calls are TRBV10-3 and TRBJ2-1; TRBD1 matches 9 bases. Sequences were derived from CD4+ T cells from peripheral blood mononuclear cells, sampled in the second trimester of pregnancy. The CDR3 here is CAITSGDRVGNNEQFF. The CDR3 nucleotides read TGTGCCATCACCTCAGGGGACAGGGTGGGCAACAATGAGCAGTTCTTC.